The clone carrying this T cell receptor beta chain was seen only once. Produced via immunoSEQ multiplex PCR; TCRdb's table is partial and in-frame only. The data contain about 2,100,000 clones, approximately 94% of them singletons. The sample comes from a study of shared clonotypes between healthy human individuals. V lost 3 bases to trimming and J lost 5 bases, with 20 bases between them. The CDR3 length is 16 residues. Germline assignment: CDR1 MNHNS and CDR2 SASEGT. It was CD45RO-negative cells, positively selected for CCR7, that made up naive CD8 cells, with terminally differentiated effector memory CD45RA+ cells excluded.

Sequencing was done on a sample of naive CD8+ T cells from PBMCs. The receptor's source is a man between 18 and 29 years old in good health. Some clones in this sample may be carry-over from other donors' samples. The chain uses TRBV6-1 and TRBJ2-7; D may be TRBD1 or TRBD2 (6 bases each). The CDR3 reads CASSEYTGDGGNEQYF. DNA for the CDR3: TGTGCCAGCAGTGAGTACACCGGGGACGGGGGCAACGAGCAGTACTTC.